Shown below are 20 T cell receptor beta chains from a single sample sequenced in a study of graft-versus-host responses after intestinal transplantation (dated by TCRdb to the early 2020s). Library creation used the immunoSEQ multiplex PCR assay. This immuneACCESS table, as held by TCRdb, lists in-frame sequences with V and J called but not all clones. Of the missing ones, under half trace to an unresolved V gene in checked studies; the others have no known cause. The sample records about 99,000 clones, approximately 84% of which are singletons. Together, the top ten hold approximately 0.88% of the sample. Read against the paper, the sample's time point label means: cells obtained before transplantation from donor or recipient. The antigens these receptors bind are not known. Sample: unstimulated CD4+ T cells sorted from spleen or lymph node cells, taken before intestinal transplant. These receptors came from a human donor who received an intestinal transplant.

The CDR3 here is CASSLDRLGANVLTF. DNA of the CDR3: TGCGCCAGCAGCTTGGACCGATTAGGGGCCAACGTCCTGACTTTC. The chain combines TRBV5-1 with TRBJ2-6, with no clear D. Germline loops: CDR1 SGHRS, CDR2 YFSETQ. The CDR3 runs to 15 residues. The V end was cut by 0 bases, the J end by 4 bases, with 8 bases between.

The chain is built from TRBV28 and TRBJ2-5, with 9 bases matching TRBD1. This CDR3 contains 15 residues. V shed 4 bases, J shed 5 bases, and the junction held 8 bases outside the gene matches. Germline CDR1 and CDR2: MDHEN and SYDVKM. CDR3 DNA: TGTGCCAGCAGTTGGGGGACAGGGAGGGTTGAGACCCAGTACTTC. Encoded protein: CASSWGTGRVETQYF. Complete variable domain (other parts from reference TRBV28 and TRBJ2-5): DVKVTQSSRYLVKRTGEKVFLECVQDMDHENMFWYRQDPGLGLRLIYFSYDVKMKEKGDIPEGYSVSREKKERFSLILESASTNQTSMYLCASSWGTGRVETQYFGPGTRLLVL.

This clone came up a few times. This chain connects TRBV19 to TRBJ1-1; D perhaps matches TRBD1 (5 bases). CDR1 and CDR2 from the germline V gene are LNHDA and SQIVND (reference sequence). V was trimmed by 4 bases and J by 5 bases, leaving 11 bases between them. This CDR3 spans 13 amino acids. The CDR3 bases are TGTGCCAGTAGTACCCAGACAGCTACTGAAGCTTTCTTT. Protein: CASSTQTATEAFF.

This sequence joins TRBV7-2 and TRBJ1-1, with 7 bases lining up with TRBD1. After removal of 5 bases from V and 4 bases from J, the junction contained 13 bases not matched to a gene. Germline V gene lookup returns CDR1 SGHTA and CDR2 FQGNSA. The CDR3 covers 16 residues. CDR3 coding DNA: TGTGCCAGCAGCCCGGTAGACAGGGTCGTTGGCACTGAAGCTTTCTTT. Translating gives CASSPVDRVVGTEAFF.

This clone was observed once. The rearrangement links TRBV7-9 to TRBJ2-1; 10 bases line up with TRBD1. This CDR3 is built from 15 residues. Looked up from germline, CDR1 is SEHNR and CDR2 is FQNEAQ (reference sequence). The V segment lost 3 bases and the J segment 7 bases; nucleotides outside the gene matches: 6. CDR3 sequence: CASSFRQGARNEQFF. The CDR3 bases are TGTGCCAGCAGCTTCCGACAGGGGGCGCGTAATGAGCAGTTCTTC.

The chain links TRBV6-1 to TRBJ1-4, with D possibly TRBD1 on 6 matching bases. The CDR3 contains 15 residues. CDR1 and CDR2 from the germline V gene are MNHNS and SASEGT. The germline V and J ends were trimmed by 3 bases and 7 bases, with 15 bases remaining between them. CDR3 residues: CASSDNREAGEKLFF. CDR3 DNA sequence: TGTGCCAGCAGTGACAACAGGGAAGCAGGTGAAAAACTGTTTTTT.

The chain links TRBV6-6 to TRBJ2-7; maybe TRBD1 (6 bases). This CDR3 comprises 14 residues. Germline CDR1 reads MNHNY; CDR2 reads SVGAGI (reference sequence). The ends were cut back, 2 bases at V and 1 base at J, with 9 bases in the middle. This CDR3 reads CASSYLQGSYEQYF. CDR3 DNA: TGTGCCAGCAGTTACCTACAGGGTTCCTACGAGCAGTACTTC.

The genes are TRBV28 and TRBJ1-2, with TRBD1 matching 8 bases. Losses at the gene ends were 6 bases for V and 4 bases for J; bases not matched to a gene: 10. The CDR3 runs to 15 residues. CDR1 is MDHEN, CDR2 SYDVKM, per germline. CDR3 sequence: CASSPTGTGGYGYTF. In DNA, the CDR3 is TGTGCCAGCAGCCCCACCGGGACAGGTGGCTATGGCTACACCTTC.

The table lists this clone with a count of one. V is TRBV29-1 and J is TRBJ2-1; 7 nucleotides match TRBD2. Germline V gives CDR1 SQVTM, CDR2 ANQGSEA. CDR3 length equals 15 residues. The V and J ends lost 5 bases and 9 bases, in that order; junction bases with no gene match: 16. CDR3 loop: CSVRGRVVVPPEQFF. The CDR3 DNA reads TGCAGCGTTAGAGGGAGGGTAGTCGTCCCGCCTGAGCAGTTCTTC.

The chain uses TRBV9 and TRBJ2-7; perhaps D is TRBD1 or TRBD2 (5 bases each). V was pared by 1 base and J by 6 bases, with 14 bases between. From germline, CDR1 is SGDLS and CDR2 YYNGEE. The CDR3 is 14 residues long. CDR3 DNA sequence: TGTGCCAGCAGCGTAACCGGACACGGAGGCGAGCAGTACTTC. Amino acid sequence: CASSVTGHGGEQYF.

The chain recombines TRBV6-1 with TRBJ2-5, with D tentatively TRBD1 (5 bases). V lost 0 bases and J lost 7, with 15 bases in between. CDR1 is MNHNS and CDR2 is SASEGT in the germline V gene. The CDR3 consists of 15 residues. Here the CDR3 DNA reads TGTGCCAGCAGTGAAGCTCAATACAGGCCGGCGACCCAGTACTTC. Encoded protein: CASSEAQYRPATQYF.

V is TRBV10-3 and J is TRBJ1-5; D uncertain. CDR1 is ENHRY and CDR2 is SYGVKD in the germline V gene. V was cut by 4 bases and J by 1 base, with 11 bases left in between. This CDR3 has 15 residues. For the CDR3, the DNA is TGTGCCATCAGTGCCTCCGGATTGAGCAATCAGCCCCAGCATTTT. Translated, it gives CAISASGLSNQPQHF.

The CDR3 protein is CASRPQGTLVGELFF. CDR3 coding DNA: TGTGCCAGCAGACCACAGGGGACGTTGGTGGGGGAGCTGTTTTTT. The gene calls are TRBV6-5 and TRBJ2-2, with 7 bases lining up with TRBD1. Unmatched junction bases numbered 12, after V lost 6 bases and J lost 8 bases. CDR1 is MNHEY and CDR2 is SVGAGI in the germline V gene. The CDR3 runs to 15 residues.

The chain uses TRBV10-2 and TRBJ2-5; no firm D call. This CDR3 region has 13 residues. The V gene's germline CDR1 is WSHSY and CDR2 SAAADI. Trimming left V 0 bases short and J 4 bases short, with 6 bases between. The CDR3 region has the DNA TGCGCCAGCAGTGAGTCACGTGGAGAGACCCAGTACTTC. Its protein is CASSESRGETQYF.

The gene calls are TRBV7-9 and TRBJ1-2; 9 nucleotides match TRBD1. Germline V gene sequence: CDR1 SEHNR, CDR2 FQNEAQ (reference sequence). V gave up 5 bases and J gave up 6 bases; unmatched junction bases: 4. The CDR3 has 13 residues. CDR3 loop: CASSPRDRDGYTF. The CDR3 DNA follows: TGTGCCAGCAGCCCCCGGGACAGGGATGGCTACACCTTC.

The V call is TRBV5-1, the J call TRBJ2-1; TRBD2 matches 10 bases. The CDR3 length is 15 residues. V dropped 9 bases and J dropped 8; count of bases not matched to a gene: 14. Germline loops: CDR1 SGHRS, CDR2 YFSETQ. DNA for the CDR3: TGCGCCATCCCCGGTCCCAGCGGGAGGGTCGATGAGCAGTTCTTC. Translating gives CAIPGPSGRVDEQFF.

The CDR3 here is CASSLTGLNTEAFF. The CDR3 DNA sequence: TGTGCCAGCAGCTTAACAGGGTTGAACACTGAAGCTTTCTTT. J is TRBJ1-1 and V is TRBV7-3; D not certain. V shed 0 bases and J shed 0 bases, with 5 bases lying between them. CDR3 length: 14 residues. Germline CDR1 reads SGHTA; CDR2 reads FQGTGA.

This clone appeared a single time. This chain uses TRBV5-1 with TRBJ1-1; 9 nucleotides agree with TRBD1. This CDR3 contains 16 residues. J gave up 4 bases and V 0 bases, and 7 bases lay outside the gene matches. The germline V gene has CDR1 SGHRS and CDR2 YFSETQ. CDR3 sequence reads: CASSLDRYRGLTEAFF. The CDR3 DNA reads TGCGCCAGCAGCTTGGACAGGTACAGGGGGCTCACTGAAGCTTTCTTT.

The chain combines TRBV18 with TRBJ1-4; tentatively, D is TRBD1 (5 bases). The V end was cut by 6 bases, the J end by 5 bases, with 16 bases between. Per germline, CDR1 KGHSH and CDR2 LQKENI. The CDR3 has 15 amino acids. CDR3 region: CASSPGTGRNEKLFF. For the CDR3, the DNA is TGTGCCAGCTCCCCTGGGACGGGACGGAATGAAAAACTGTTTTTT.

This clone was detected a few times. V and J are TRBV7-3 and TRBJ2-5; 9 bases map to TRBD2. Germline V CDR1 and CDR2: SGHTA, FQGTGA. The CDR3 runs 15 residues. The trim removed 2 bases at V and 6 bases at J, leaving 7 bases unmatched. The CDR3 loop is CASSLALSGGQTQYF. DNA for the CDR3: TGTGCCAGCAGCTTAGCACTTAGCGGGGGCCAGACCCAGTACTTC.